The clone carrying this T cell receptor beta chain was recorded at least ten times. The sample belongs to a study of early T cells in non-severe SARS-CoV-2 infection. Study in general: Alpha and beta chains were unpaired, from unsorted whole-blood bulk RNA.

Individually, cDNA molecules had unique molecular identifiers attached to them. TCRdb ran MiXCR on the 5' RACE reads and lists one entry per CDR3 protein. The table shows tens of thousands of distinct CDR3 sequences, with 4.9% occurring only once. The receptor was derived from an adult who was a healthcare worker with PCR-confirmed SARS-CoV-2 infection or an uninfected control (not recorded which). Sequenced: whole blood.

The CDR3 loop is CASSVGDIQYF. The DNA for the CDR3 is TGTGCCAGCAGCGTAGGGGACATTCAGTACTTC. The rearrangement links TRBV9 to TRBJ2-4; D remains ambiguous. The ends were cut back, 0 bases at V and 8 bases at J, with 3 bases in the middle. The length of the CDR3 is 11 residues. CDR1 and CDR2 (germline): SGDLS, YYNGEE.